This T cell receptor beta chain originates from a study of blood T cell repertoires in COVID-19. Overall study: Whether acute or convalescent, the COVID-19 samples came from the United States, Italy and Spain. T cells, B-cell-depleted T cells, or PBMCs supplied cDNA or gDNA.

Per the germline V gene, CDR1 is LNHDA and CDR2 is SQIVND (reference sequence). With 3 bases removed from V and 1 base from J, the gap between germline ends came to 6 bases. The CDR3 is 13 amino acids. It was during active infection that Seattle patients were enrolled and then longitudinally followed. In the source study's methods: Amplifying reference gene primers gave estimates of nucleated cell counts. Data came from immunoSEQ multiplex PCR; TCRdb stores just in-frame clones and leaves some out. V and J calls and clone size are those listed in that table; D and trimming were worked out from the DNA. Of just under 350,000 clones listed, 88% are singletons.

The chain links TRBV19 to TRBJ1-1; D is ambiguous. This clonotype was sampled from an older woman with COVID-19, enrolled during active disease. The specimen sequenced was peripheral blood. The CDR3 DNA reads TGTGCCAGTAGTATCATGTCGAACACTGAAGCTTTCTTT. It is translated as CASSIMSNTEAFF. Complete variable domain (other parts from reference TRBV19 and TRBJ1-1): DGGITQSPKYLFRKEGQNVTLSCEQNLNHDAMYWYRQDPGQGLRLIYYSQIVNDFQKGDIAEGYSVSREKKESFPLTVTSAQKNPTAFYLCASSIMSNTEAFFGQGTRLTVV.